Listed below are T cell receptor beta chains from one sample, sequenced in a study of glioma-infiltrating T cells. TCRdb re-analysed the multiplex PCR reads in MiXCR, keeping a single row per CDR3 protein. The sample gives 150,000 to 200,000 distinct CDR3 sequences, around 32% of which show up once; around 20% is in the top ten. Source material: glioma tissue, nonneoplastic brain tissue, or PBMCs (not recorded which). The receptors come from a human donor with low-grade glioma or glioblastoma, undergoing nonglioma brain surgery, or in good health (not recorded which). Both conserved end residues are part of each CDR3. A D gene is named only where the DNA matches it firmly. Clone size is stated in some rows and not others, as once, few, many or a class when expanded.

j_call: TRBJ1-6; v_call: TRBV5-4; d_call: NA; cdr3_length: 15; clone_size: many; cdr3_nt: TGTGCCAGCAGCCCCGACGGCTCCTATAATTCACCCCTCCACTTT; cdr3_aa: CASSPDGSYNSPLHF
j_call: TRBJ1-1; v_call: TRBV7-9; d_call: NA; cdr3_length: 14; clone_size: many; cdr3_nt: TGTGCCAGCAGCTTAGGGGACGGGAACACTGAAGCTTTCTTT; cdr3_aa: CASSLGDGNTEAFF
j_call: TRBJ2-5; v_call: TRBV9; d_call: NA; cdr3_length: 13; clone_size: NA; cdr3_nt: TGTGCCAGCTTAGGCAGCCCTCGAGAGACCCAGTACTTC; cdr3_aa: CASLGSPRETQYF
j_call: TRBJ2-7; v_call: TRBV28; d_call: NA; cdr3_length: 14; clone_size: many; cdr3_nt: TGTGCCAGCATTGAGGGAAGGCCCGGCTCCGAGCAGTACTTC; cdr3_aa: CASIEGRPGSEQYF
j_call: TRBJ2-2; v_call: TRBV2; d_call: TRBD2; cdr3_length: 16; clone_size: few; cdr3_nt: TGTGCCAGCAGTTCCGGACTAGCGGGAGTACCCGGGGAGCTGTTTTTT; cdr3_aa: CASSSGLAGVPGELFF
j_call: TRBJ2-7; v_call: TRBV20-1; d_call: NA; cdr3_length: 13; clone_size: many; cdr3_nt: TGCAGTGCTAGAAGTCTAGTAAGGGACGAGCAGTACTTC; cdr3_aa: CSARSLVRDEQYF
j_call: TRBJ1-6; v_call: TRBV7-9; d_call: TRBD1; cdr3_length: 15; clone_size: NA; cdr3_nt: TGTGCCAGCAGCTTAAGGGGACAGGGAGAATCACCCCTCCACTTT; cdr3_aa: CASSLRGQGESPLHF
j_call: TRBJ2-1; v_call: TRBV12-3/TRBV12-4; d_call: NA; cdr3_length: 15; clone_size: NA; cdr3_nt: TGTGCCAGCAGTTCCATCCTAAGGGGGGGAGGTGAGCAGTTCTTC; cdr3_aa: CASSSILRGGGEQFF
j_call: TRBJ2-1; v_call: TRBV18; d_call: NA; cdr3_length: 10; clone_size: NA; cdr3_nt: TGTGCCAGTGCCGGAGAGACCCAGTTCTTC; cdr3_aa: CASAGETQFF
j_call: TRBJ2-1; v_call: TRBV11-1; d_call: TRBD2; cdr3_length: 16; clone_size: few; cdr3_nt: TGTGCCAGCAGCCGTCCACTAGCGGGAGCCACCAATGAGCAGTTCTTC; cdr3_aa: CASSRPLAGATNEQFF
j_call: TRBJ2-5; v_call: TRBV28; d_call: TRBD2; cdr3_length: 13; clone_size: NA; cdr3_nt: TGTGCCAGCTCTAGCGGGAGCACAGAGACCCAGTACTTC; cdr3_aa: CASSSGSTETQYF
j_call: TRBJ2-1; v_call: TRBV5-4; d_call: NA; cdr3_length: 15; clone_size: many; cdr3_nt: TGTGCCAGCAGCTTGGATGTGGGTTCCTACAATGAGCAGTTCTTC; cdr3_aa: CASSLDVGSYNEQFF
j_call: TRBJ1-1; v_call: TRBV6-5; d_call: NA; cdr3_length: 14; clone_size: NA; cdr3_nt: TGTGCCAGCAGTTACTCTGGACGCCGCACTGAAGCTTTCTTT; cdr3_aa: CASSYSGRRTEAFF
j_call: TRBJ2-1; v_call: TRBV5-5; d_call: NA; cdr3_length: 14; clone_size: few; cdr3_nt: TGTGCCAGCAGCTTCTGGCTAGTCGCCAGGGAGCAGTTCTTC; cdr3_aa: CASSFWLVAREQFF
j_call: TRBJ2-7; v_call: TRBV4-1; d_call: NA; cdr3_length: 16; clone_size: many; cdr3_nt: TGCGCCAGCAGCCGGTCACTACCACCAATCTCCTACGAGCAGTACTTC; cdr3_aa: CASSRSLPPISYEQYF
j_call: TRBJ1-1; v_call: TRBV5-1; d_call: NA; cdr3_length: 13; clone_size: NA; cdr3_nt: TGCGCCAGCAGCTTATTACAGAACACTGAAGCTTTCTTT; cdr3_aa: CASSLLQNTEAFF
j_call: TRBJ2-1; v_call: TRBV4-1; d_call: NA; cdr3_length: 11; clone_size: NA; cdr3_nt: TGCGAAAGCAGCCAAACGGGTGAGCAGTTCTTC; cdr3_aa: CESSQTGEQFF